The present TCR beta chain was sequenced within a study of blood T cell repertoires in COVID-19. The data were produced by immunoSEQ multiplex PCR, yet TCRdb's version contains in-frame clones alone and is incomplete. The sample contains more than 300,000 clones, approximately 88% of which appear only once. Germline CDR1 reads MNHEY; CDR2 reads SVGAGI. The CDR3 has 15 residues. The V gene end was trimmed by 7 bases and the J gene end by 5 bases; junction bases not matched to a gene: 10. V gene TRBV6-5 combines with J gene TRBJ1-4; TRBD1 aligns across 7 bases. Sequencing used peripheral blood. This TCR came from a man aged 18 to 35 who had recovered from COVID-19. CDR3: CASNGIGTANEKLFF. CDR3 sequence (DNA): TGTGCCAGCAATGGTATCGGGACAGCAAATGAAAAACTGTTTTTT.